This TCR beta chain is drawn from a study of shared clonotypes between healthy human individuals. Study details: Participating donors consisted of a couple of women and a few men aged 18 to 49. General observations from the study: Naive CD4 clonotype sharing across a handful of donors was approximately 5.2%.

Positively selected for CCR7, the CD45RO-negative cells used as naive CD8 cells excluded terminally differentiated effector memory CD45RA+ cells. Sequenced by immunoSEQ multiplex PCR; TCRdb stores in-frame clones only, minus some. This sample has some 600,000 clones, with roughly 96% found just once. A word on this clone: Its antigen is unknown.

The sequence was obtained from a woman aged 30 to 39 in good health. Sequenced sample: naive CD8+ T cells sorted from blood.

CDR3 sequence: CASSERRGLKNEQFF. The CDR3 DNA reads TGTGCCAGCAGTGAACGCAGGGGGCTAAAGAATGAGCAGTTCTTC. The rearrangement joins TRBV2 to TRBJ2-1; 8 bases fit TRBD1. With 2 bases clipped from V and 7 bases from J, the junction kept 7 bases outside the gene matches. The CDR3 has 15 residues. Germline lookup yields CDR1 SNHLY and CDR2 FYNNEI. The full variable domain, completed using reference TRBV2 and TRBJ2-1, is EPEVTQTPSHQVTQMGQEVILRCVPISNHLYFYWYRQILGQKVEFLVSFYNNEISEKSEIFDDQFSVERPDGSNFTLKIRSTKLEDSAMYFCASSERRGLKNEQFFGPGTRLTVL.